The rows below give T cell receptor beta chains drawn from one sample of a study of CD8+ T cells in alopecia areata. Data came from immunoSEQ multiplex PCR; TCRdb stores just in-frame clones and leaves some out. The sample shows more than 95,000 clones, around 45% of them seen only once. The sequencing input was CD4+ T cells sorted from blood. The source is a human donor with alopecia areata. CDR3s include the opening cysteine and the closing phenylalanine or tryptophan. A D gene is named only where the DNA matches it firmly. The size field is filled for only some rows; it gives once, few, many or a size class.

TRBV28,TRBJ2-7,NA,few,TGTGCCAGCAGTTTGAGGCGGTACGAGCAGTACTTC,CASSLRRYEQYF
TRBV28,TRBJ2-5,TRBD2,few,TGTGCCAGCAGCCTAGGGACTAGCGGGAGAGAGACCCAGTACTTC,CASSLGTSGRETQYF
TRBV19,TRBJ1-1,NA,few,TGTGCCAGTGGGGGGACGGTGAACACTGAAGCTTTCTTT,CASGGTVNTEAFF
TRBV5-6,TRBJ2-5,NA,NA,TGTGCCAGCAGCTTGAAAGGGGGGGAGACCCAGTACTTC,CASSLKGGETQYF
TRBV7-9,TRBJ2-2,NA,few,TGTGCCAGCGCACGTGGGTCGGGTACCGGGGAGCTGTTTTTT,CASARGSGTGELFF
TRBV7-7,TRBJ2-2,NA,NA,TGTGCTAGCAGCTTGGCGGACACCGGGGAGCTGTTTTTT,CASSLADTGELFF
TRBV5-1,TRBJ2-1,TRBD1,few,TGCGCCAGCAGCTTGAAGGGGGCGTCTGAGCAGTTCTTC,CASSLKGASEQFF
TRBV6-5,TRBJ2-4,NA,NA,TGTGCCAGCAGTGCGGAGGGGGTTGGTGGAAACATTCAGTACTTC,CASSAEGVGGNIQYF
TRBV9,TRBJ2-1,TRBD2,NA,TGTGCCAGCAGCGTCGGGACTAGCGGCTACAATGAGCAGTTCTTC,CASSVGTSGYNEQFF
TRBV19,TRBJ1-1,NA,NA,TGTGCCAGTAGTATAGAGGTAGTCAACGCTGAAGCTTTCTTT,CASSIEVVNAEAFF
TRBV10-3,TRBJ2-3,NA,once,TGTGCCATCAGTGATGGGGGTCTGGCGTCAGATACGCAGTATTTT,CAISDGGLASDTQYF
TRBV5-4,TRBJ2-3,NA,few,TGTGCCAGCAGCTTGGGGGTCGGAGATACGCAGTATTTT,CASSLGVGDTQYF
TRBV2,TRBJ2-5,NA,once,TGTGCCAGCAGTCCGCTGACAGACCGCCAAGAGACCCAGTACTTC,CASSPLTDRQETQYF
TRBV5-6,TRBJ1-2,NA,NA,TGTGCCAGCAGCTTGCCAGGCAACTATGGCTACACCTTC,CASSLPGNYGYTF
TRBV6-5,TRBJ2-7,NA,few,TGTGCCAGCACGGTGAGCGGTAGCTCCTACGAGCAGTACTTC,CASTVSGSSYEQYF
TRBV5-1,TRBJ1-6,TRBD1,NA,TGCGCCAGCAGCTTCGGACAGGCCAATTCACCCCTCCACTTT,CASSFGQANSPLHF
TRBV4-2,TRBJ2-7,TRBD1,NA,TGTGCCAGCAGCCTGGACAGGGAAACCTACGAGCAGTACTTC,CASSLDRETYEQYF
TRBV7-2,TRBJ2-3,NA,few,TGTGCCAGCAGCTTGGGCGGGTCCCACGATACGCAGTATTTT,CASSLGGSHDTQYF
TRBV7-2,TRBJ2-7,TRBD1,NA,TGTGCCAGCAGCCTAACGAACAGGGGTAGAAACTACGAGCAGTACTTC,CASSLTNRGRNYEQYF
TRBV27,TRBJ2-1,TRBD2,NA,TGTGCCAGCAGTCCCGGGACTAGCGGAAACAATGAGCAGTTCTTC,CASSPGTSGNNEQFF
TRBV25-1,TRBJ2-7,TRBD2,few,TGTGCCAGCAGTGCGGGGGGACGGGAGCAGTACTTC,CASSAGGREQYF
TRBV29-1,TRBJ2-4,TRBD1,NA,TGCAGCGTTGGGATGATCCGGACAGGGGTGTTAGCCAAAAACATTCAGTACTTC,CSVGMIRTGVLAKNIQYF
TRBV19,TRBJ1-6,NA,NA,TGTGCCAGTCATCAAAACGGGGGGGATAATAATTCACCCCTCCACTTT,CASHQNGGDNNSPLHF
TRBV29-1,TRBJ2-7,NA,once,TGCAGCGTTGGTAGGGTCGGGTCCTCCTACGAGCAGTACTTC,CSVGRVGSSYEQYF
TRBV19,TRBJ2-5,TRBD2,few,TGTGCCAGTAGTACTGAACTAGCGTACGAAGAGACCCAGTACTTC,CASSTELAYEETQYF
TRBV20-1,TRBJ2-1,NA,NA,TGCAGTGCTCGAACGTACAATGAGCAGTTCTTC,CSARTYNEQFF
TRBV19,TRBJ2-2,NA,NA,TGTGCCGCCTCGAAAGCGAACACCGGGGAGCTGTTTTTT,CAASKANTGELFF
TRBV7-2,TRBJ1-5,NA,few,TGTGCCAGCAGCTTCGACCGGGATCAGCCCCAGCATTTT,CASSFDRDQPQHF
TRBV29-1,TRBJ1-5,NA,few,TGCAGCGTTACGGGGGATAGCAATCAGCCCCAGCATTTT,CSVTGDSNQPQHF
TRBV5-6,TRBJ2-3,NA,NA,TGTGCCAGCAGCTTTAGGGCGGATACGCAGTATTTT,CASSFRADTQYF
TRBV18,TRBJ2-7,NA,NA,TGTGCCAGCTCACCTCCTGGGAAAAACTACGAGCAGTACTTC,CASSPPGKNYEQYF
TRBV30,TRBJ1-3,NA,NA,TGTGCCTTACAGGGCTCTGGAAACACCATATATTTT,CALQGSGNTIYF
TRBV23-1,TRBJ1-5,NA,many,TGCGCCACTAGGAATCGGGGAAGACAGCCCCAGCATTTT,CATRNRGRQPQHF
TRBV5-1,TRBJ2-7,NA,NA,TGCGCCAGCAGCTTGGTTTGGGATCCCCGCTTC,CASSLVWDPRF
TRBV10-3,TRBJ2-3,TRBD1,NA,TGTGCCACGGGACAGTCTAGGGATACGCAGTATTTT,CATGQSRDTQYF
TRBV7-8,TRBJ1-2,NA,NA,TGTGCCAGCATAAAAAATCGGGACGTTGATGGCTACACCTTC,CASIKNRDVDGYTF
TRBV7-2,TRBJ2-2,NA,few,TGTGCCAGCAGCTTAGTCACCGGCGGTGCCGGGGAGCTGTTTTTT,CASSLVTGGAGELFF
TRBV7-2,TRBJ2-7,TRBD2,few,TGTGCCAGCAGTCAAGGACTAGCGGGAGGTTCCTCCTACGAGCAGTACTTC,CASSQGLAGGSSYEQYF
TRBV29-1,TRBJ2-5,TRBD2,NA,TGCAGCGTGCTAGTGCGGGAGTACCCGGGAGAGACCCAGTACTTC,CSVLVREYPGETQYF
TRBV20-1,TRBJ1-2,NA,NA,TGCAGTGCAAACTATGGCTACACCTTC,CSANYGYTF
TRBV11-2,TRBJ2-5,NA,NA,TGTGCCAGCAGCCCCCGGGAGACCCAGTACTTC,CASSPRETQYF